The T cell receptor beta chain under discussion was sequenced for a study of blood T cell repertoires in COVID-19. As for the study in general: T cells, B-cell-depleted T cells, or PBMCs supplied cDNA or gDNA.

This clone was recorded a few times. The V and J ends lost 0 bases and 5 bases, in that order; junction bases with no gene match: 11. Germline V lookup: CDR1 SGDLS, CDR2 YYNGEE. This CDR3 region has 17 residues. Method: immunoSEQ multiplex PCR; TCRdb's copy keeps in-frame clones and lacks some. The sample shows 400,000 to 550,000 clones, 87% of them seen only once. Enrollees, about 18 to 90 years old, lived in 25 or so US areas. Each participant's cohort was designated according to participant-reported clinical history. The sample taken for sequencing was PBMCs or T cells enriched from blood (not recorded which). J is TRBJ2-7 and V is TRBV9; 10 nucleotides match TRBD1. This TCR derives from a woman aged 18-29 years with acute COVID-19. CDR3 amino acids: CASSVAPPGQGPDEQYF. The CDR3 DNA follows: TGTGCCAGCAGCGTAGCTCCCCCGGGACAGGGGCCAGACGAGCAGTACTTC.